A single T cell receptor beta chain is shown here with its context. The antigen remains unidentified. The record originates from a study of shared clonotypes between healthy human individuals. Study-wide results and limits: Around 5% of naive CD4 clonotypes were shared across several donors.

Genomic DNA of each subset was evenly split across several immunoSEQ plates. Original methodology: ImmunoSEQ only sent back junction sequences with no quality scores, so filtering was done differently. Profiling relied on immunoSEQ multiplex PCR, and the TCRdb table lists in-frame clones only, not all of them. That table is the source of V, J and clone size, and D and trimming were worked out from the DNA. This table holds 2.3 million or so clones, approximately 93% found once. Donors had no recently reported acute infections or vaccinations and were HIV-negative. The CDR3 has 15 residues. The V gene's germline CDR1 is MDHEN and CDR2 SYDVKM. Trimming took off 3 bases at V and 3 bases at J, with 12 bases between the two ends.

This clonotype was sampled from a man aged 18 to 35 in good health. Some clones in this sample may be carry-over from other donors' samples. Sequencing used naive CD4+ T cells from PBMCs. Described subset: CD45RA+ positively selected. This chain connects TRBV28 to TRBJ1-5, with D perhaps TRBD1 (5 bases). CDR3 nucleotide sequence: TGTGCCAGCAGTTTGCGGGGGATCGTCAATCAGCCCCAGCATTTT. Translation: CASSLRGIVNQPQHF.